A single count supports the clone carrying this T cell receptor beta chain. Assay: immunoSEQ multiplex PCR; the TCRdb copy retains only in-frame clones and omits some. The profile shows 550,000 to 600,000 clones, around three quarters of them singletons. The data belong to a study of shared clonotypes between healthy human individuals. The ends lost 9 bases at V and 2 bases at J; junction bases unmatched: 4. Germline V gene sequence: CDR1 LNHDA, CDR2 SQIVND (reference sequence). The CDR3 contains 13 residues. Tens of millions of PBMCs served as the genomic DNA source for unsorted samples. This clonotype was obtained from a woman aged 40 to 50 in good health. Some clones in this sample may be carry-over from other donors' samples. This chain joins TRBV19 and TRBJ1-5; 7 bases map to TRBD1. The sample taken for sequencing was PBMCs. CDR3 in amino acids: CASYRGGNQPQHF. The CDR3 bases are TGTGCCAGCTACAGGGGAGGCAATCAGCCCCAGCATTTT.